The rows below give T cell receptor beta chains drawn from one sample of a study of T-cell memory formation after mild COVID-19. TCRdb redid the calling of the 5' RACE reads with MiXCR, one entry per CDR3 protein. Counted here are 550,000 to 700,000 distinct CDR3 sequences, 15% to 20% occurring once; the ten biggest clones make up around 7.8%. The specimen sequenced was PBMCs or a T cell subset sorted from them (not recorded which). All receptors derive from an adult woman who had mild COVID-19 (a few samples of this study predate the infection). Cell type and time point are not known. Each CDR3 is given with its conserved first and last residue. A D gene is named only where the DNA matches it firmly. Clone size, where shown, is once, few, many, or a class for clones that have expanded.

d_call: .; v_call: TRBV9; clone_size: .; j_call: TRBJ2-3; cdr3_nt: TGTGCCAGCAGCCCCCTGGGCGGGGAGAGCACAGATACGCAGTATTTT; cdr3_aa: CASSPLGGESTDTQYF
d_call: TRBD2; v_call: TRBV7-2; clone_size: few; j_call: TRBJ2-5; cdr3_nt: TGTGCCAGCAGCTTAATCGGGGGGATCCAAGAGACCCAGTACTTC; cdr3_aa: CASSLIGGIQETQYF
d_call: .; v_call: TRBV15; clone_size: .; j_call: TRBJ1-1; cdr3_nt: TGTGCCACCAGCAGAGATACAGTACAGGGCGGGGAAGCTTTCTTT; cdr3_aa: CATSRDTVQGGEAFF
d_call: TRBD1; v_call: TRBV7-9; clone_size: few; j_call: TRBJ2-5; cdr3_nt: TGTGCCAGCAGCTTAGCGGCTTTGGGGACAGGTAACCCCAGGGAGACCCAGTACTTC; cdr3_aa: CASSLAALGTGNPRETQYF
d_call: TRBD1; v_call: TRBV6-5; clone_size: .; j_call: TRBJ1-2; cdr3_nt: TGTGCCAGCAGTTACAGGTCCGGGACAGGGGACTATGGCTACACCTTC; cdr3_aa: CASSYRSGTGDYGYTF
d_call: .; v_call: TRBV3-1; clone_size: .; j_call: TRBJ1-4; cdr3_nt: TGTGACAGCAGCCAGGGGTCCGCAACTAATGAAAAACTGTTTTTT; cdr3_aa: CDSSQGSATNEKLFF
d_call: .; v_call: TRBV5-1; clone_size: .; j_call: TRBJ2-2; cdr3_nt: TGCGCCAGCTGGGGGCCCGTCTCTTCCCTCGCGAACACCGGGGAGCTGTTTTTT; cdr3_aa: CASWGPVSSLANTGELFF
d_call: TRBD1; v_call: TRBV5-1; clone_size: .; j_call: TRBJ2-7; cdr3_nt: TGCGCCAGCATGGCGGGACAGGGGACCTACGAGCAGTACTTC; cdr3_aa: CASMAGQGTYEQYF
d_call: .; v_call: TRBV10-3; clone_size: .; j_call: TRBJ2-7; cdr3_nt: TGTGCCATCAGGAAACAGGACTCCTACGAGCAGTACTTC; cdr3_aa: CAIRKQDSYEQYF
d_call: .; v_call: TRBV2; clone_size: few; j_call: TRBJ1-3; cdr3_nt: TGTGCCAGCAGTACCAGGATTAACAGGGCCTCTGGAAACACCATATATTTT; cdr3_aa: CASSTRINRASGNTIYF
d_call: .; v_call: TRBV11-2; clone_size: many; j_call: TRBJ2-1; cdr3_nt: TGTGCCAGCAGCTTAGATCTTGAGCACAATGAGCAGTTCTTC; cdr3_aa: CASSLDLEHNEQFF
d_call: TRBD1; v_call: TRBV10-3; clone_size: .; j_call: TRBJ1-2; cdr3_nt: TGTGCCATCAGTGAGTCGGCAGGGGGAAACTATGGCTACACCTTC; cdr3_aa: CAISESAGGNYGYTF
d_call: .; v_call: TRBV6-5; clone_size: .; j_call: TRBJ2-1; cdr3_nt: TGTGCCAGCAGTTACGGGACTGAGCAGTTCTTC; cdr3_aa: CASSYGTEQFF
d_call: TRBD2; v_call: TRBV5-1; clone_size: many; j_call: TRBJ2-7; cdr3_nt: TGCGCCAGCAGCCCGTTTAGCGGGGGGCACCTCTCCTACGAGCAGTACTTC; cdr3_aa: CASSPFSGGHLSYEQYF
d_call: .; v_call: TRBV12-3/TRBV12-4; clone_size: .; j_call: TRBJ1-2; cdr3_nt: TGTGCCACCCAATCCAGGGGATATGGCTACACCTTC; cdr3_aa: CATQSRGYGYTF
d_call: .; v_call: TRBV7-2; clone_size: .; j_call: TRBJ1-1; cdr3_nt: TGTGCCAGCAGCATAACGCCCGGGCACACTGAAGCTTTCTTT; cdr3_aa: CASSITPGHTEAFF
d_call: TRBD1; v_call: TRBV2; clone_size: few; j_call: TRBJ1-5; cdr3_nt: TGTGCCAGCAGTGACGGACAGGGGACTCAGCCCCAGCATTTT; cdr3_aa: CASSDGQGTQPQHF
d_call: .; v_call: TRBV6-2/TRBV6-3; clone_size: .; j_call: TRBJ2-7; cdr3_nt: TGTGCCAGCAGTAGACCGGCGCCGATAAGGTACGAGCAGTACTTC; cdr3_aa: CASSRPAPIRYEQYF
d_call: .; v_call: TRBV5-6; clone_size: few; j_call: TRBJ2-3; cdr3_nt: TGTGCCAGCAAGGGGGCAGATACGCAGTATTTT; cdr3_aa: CASKGADTQYF
d_call: TRBD1; v_call: TRBV5-1; clone_size: .; j_call: TRBJ2-4; cdr3_nt: TGCGCCAGCAGCTTGGCCAGCGGGACAGGGGGCGACCCCGCCAAAAACATTCAGTACTTC; cdr3_aa: CASSLASGTGGDPAKNIQYF
d_call: .; v_call: TRBV12-3/TRBV12-4; clone_size: .; j_call: TRBJ2-3; cdr3_nt: TGTGCCAGCAGTTTCTCCGGGGGCAGGGAGGCAGATACGAAGTATTTT; cdr3_aa: CASSFSGGREADTKYF
d_call: TRBD2; v_call: TRBV6-2/TRBV6-3; clone_size: .; j_call: TRBJ2-2; cdr3_nt: TGTGCCAGCAGTTACGTATACGGGAGGGCCAACACCGGGGAGCTGTTTTTT; cdr3_aa: CASSYVYGRANTGELFF
d_call: TRBD1; v_call: TRBV2; clone_size: once; j_call: TRBJ1-2; cdr3_nt: TGTGCCAGCAGTGAATCCCAGGGGGCGAACTATGGCTACACCTTC; cdr3_aa: CASSESQGANYGYTF
d_call: .; v_call: TRBV5-1; clone_size: few; j_call: TRBJ2-1; cdr3_nt: TGCGCCAGCAGCTTCGACAGGAATCAGCAGTTCTTC; cdr3_aa: CASSFDRNQQFF
d_call: TRBD2; v_call: TRBV15; clone_size: .; j_call: TRBJ2-3; cdr3_nt: TGTGCCACCAGCAGACCTCGCAAGGGACTAGTCGGGGATACGCAGTATTTT; cdr3_aa: CATSRPRKGLVGDTQYF
d_call: .; v_call: TRBV20-1; clone_size: .; j_call: TRBJ2-1; cdr3_nt: TGCAGTGCTAAGAGGGGTTACAATGAGCAGTTCTTC; cdr3_aa: CSAKRGYNEQFF
d_call: .; v_call: TRBV20-1; clone_size: few; j_call: TRBJ2-7; cdr3_nt: TGCAGTGCTAGCAAATCATCCCTTCGAATGGCCTCCGAGCAGTACTTC; cdr3_aa: CSASKSSLRMASEQYF
d_call: .; v_call: TRBV6-4; clone_size: .; j_call: TRBJ2-1; cdr3_nt: TGTGCCAGCAGTGTTGTCCTGGGGGCCTACAATGAGCAGTTCTTC; cdr3_aa: CASSVVLGAYNEQFF